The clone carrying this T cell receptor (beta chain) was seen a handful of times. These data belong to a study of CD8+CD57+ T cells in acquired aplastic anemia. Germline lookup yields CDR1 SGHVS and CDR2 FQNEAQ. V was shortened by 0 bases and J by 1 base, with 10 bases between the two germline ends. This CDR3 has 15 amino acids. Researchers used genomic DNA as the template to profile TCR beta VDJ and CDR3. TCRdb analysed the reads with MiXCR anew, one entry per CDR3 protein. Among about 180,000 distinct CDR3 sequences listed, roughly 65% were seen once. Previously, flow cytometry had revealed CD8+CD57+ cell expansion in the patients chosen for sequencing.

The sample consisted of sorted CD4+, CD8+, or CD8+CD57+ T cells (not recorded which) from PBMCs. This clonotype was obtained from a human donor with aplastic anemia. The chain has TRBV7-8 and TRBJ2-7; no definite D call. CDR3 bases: TGTGCCAGCAGCTTAGCCATCGGGCGTTCCTACGAGCAGTACTTC. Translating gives CASSLAIGRSYEQYF.